The 24 T cell receptor beta chains given below trace back to one sample, sequenced in a study of shared clonotypes between healthy human individuals. The method was immunoSEQ multiplex PCR; TCRdb's version includes in-frame clones alone and lacks a portion of them. The data show 550,000 to 850,000 clones, approximately 79% seen once. Sequenced material: memory CD4+ T cells sorted from blood. The subset is: CD45RA-negative fraction. These receptors were collected from a woman aged 25 to 39 in good health.

This clone was detected only once. The rearrangement joins TRBV7-3 to TRBJ2-3, with TRBD2 identical over 7 bases. CDR1 and CDR2 (germline): SGHTA, FQGTGA. V was pared by 5 bases and J by 0 bases, with 5 bases of the junction left unmatched. The CDR3 runs to 15 residues. The CDR3 is CASSVIAGSTDTQYF. The CDR3 nucleotides read TGTGCCAGCAGCGTCATAGCGGGTAGCACAGATACGCAGTATTTT.

The V gene is TRBV6-5, the J gene TRBJ1-2; possibly TRBD1 for D (5 bases). CDR3 length: 14 amino acids. Germline CDR1 reads MNHEY; CDR2 reads SVGAGI. Trimming left V 6 bases short and J 1 base short, with 12 bases between. CDR3: CASRDSNLNYGYTF. CDR3 nucleotides: TGTGCCAGCAGAGACAGCAACCTTAACTATGGCTACACCTTC.

The chain uses TRBV2 and TRBJ1-2; no clear D. Germline CDR1 and CDR2: SNHLY and FYNNEI. Trimming removed 7 bases at V and 7 bases at J, with 19 bases between. The CDR3 runs to 14 residues. The CDR3 here is CASKVGMVRSGYTF. In DNA form, the CDR3 reads TGTGCCAGCAAGGTGGGGATGGTTCGGAGTGGCTACACCTTC.

The chain uses TRBV27 and TRBJ1-1; no firm D call. Germline CDR1 and CDR2: MNHEY and SMNVEV (reference sequence). The CDR3 consists of 15 residues. Trimming removed 5 bases at V and 1 base at J, with 14 bases between. The CDR3 is CASSRLGSGNTEAFF. The CDR3 region has the DNA TGTGCCAGCAGTCGTTTGGGCTCGGGGAACACTGAAGCTTTCTTT.

The chain links TRBV29-1 to TRBJ1-1, with 8 bases aligning to TRBD1. V shed 8 bases, J shed 3 bases, and the junction held 2 bases outside the gene matches. The CDR3 is 11 residues long. Per germline, CDR1 SQVTM and CDR2 ANQGSEA. CDR3 DNA sequence: TGCAGCTCAGGGGGCGACACTGAAGCTTTCTTT. Its translation: CSSGGDTEAFF.

This rearrangement joins TRBV7-9 to TRBJ2-7; D perhaps matches TRBD2 (6 bases). The V gene's germline CDR1 is SEHNR and CDR2 FQNEAQ (reference sequence). V was pared by 3 bases and J by 1 base, with 7 bases between. This CDR3 has 13 residues. The CDR3 here is CASSFGRSYEQYF. CDR3 DNA sequence: TGTGCCAGCAGCTTCGGGAGATCCTACGAGCAGTACTTC.

This rearrangement joins TRBV28 to TRBJ2-1; 8 bases line up with TRBD2. The length of the CDR3 is 14 residues. Germline CDR1 and CDR2: MDHEN and SYDVKM. V shed 6 bases and J 8 bases; nucleotides not matched to a gene: 9. The CDR3: CASRNSGNHDEQFF. DNA of the CDR3: TGTGCCAGCAGAAATAGCGGGAATCACGATGAGCAGTTCTTC.

V is TRBV4-1 and J is TRBJ2-1; D remains unclear. Trimming took 0 bases from V and 0 from J, leaving 6 bases between them. CDR1 MGHRA and CDR2 YSYEKL come from the germline V gene. CDR3 size: 15 residues. CDR3 nucleotide sequence: TGCGCCAGCAGCCAAGATGCTAGCTCCTACAATGAGCAGTTCTTC. This sequence encodes CASSQDASSYNEQFF.

V and J are TRBV28 and TRBJ2-1; the match to TRBD2 covers 9 bases. CDR3 length: 22 amino acids. Trimming removed 4 bases from V and 3 bases from J; junction bases left unmatched: 25. From germline, CDR1 is MDHEN and CDR2 SYDVKM. The CDR3 nucleotides read TGTGCCAGCAGTTACCCCCCCTACAGGGCCGGCGGGAGGGCCCAACGCTACAATGAGCAGTTCTTC. Amino acids: CASSYPPYRAGGRAQRYNEQFF.

V and J are TRBV16 and TRBJ1-5, with D unresolved. Germline values: CDR1 KGHSY, CDR2 FQNENV. The V gene lost 4 bases and the J gene lost 6 bases, with 13 bases spanning the gap. This CDR3 has 14 residues. CDR3 bases: TGTGCCAGCAGCCTAGCCAGAGGGAGTCAGCCCCAGCATTTT. Its translation is CASSLARGSQPQHF.

V and J are TRBV5-6 and TRBJ2-3, with D perhaps assigned TRBD1 or TRBD2 (5 bases each). In germline, CDR1 is SGHDT, CDR2 YYEEEE. The CDR3 is 16 amino acids. The V end was cut by 4 bases, the J end by 3 bases, with 18 bases between. Written as DNA, the CDR3 is TGTGCCAGCAGCCAACGTGGGGGTGGGGGAACAGATACGCAGTATTTT. Encoded protein: CASSQRGGGGTDTQYF.

This chain joins TRBV5-6 and TRBJ1-2; 11 positions agree with TRBD1. The germline CDR1 and CDR2 sequences are SGHDT and YYEEEE. V trimming: 3 bases; J trimming: 6 bases; junction bases outside the gene matches: 1. The CDR3 has 13 residues. CDR3 sequence (DNA): TGTGCCAGCAGCTCGGACAGGGGGCATGGCTACACCTTC. Translating gives CASSSDRGHGYTF.

This clone showed up just a few times. The chain uses TRBV5-8 and TRBJ2-1; 10 bases are a match to TRBD2. CDR3 length: 14 residues. CDR1 is SGHTS, CDR2 YDEGEE, per germline. V was pared by 5 bases and J by 7 bases, with 6 bases of the junction left unmatched. The DNA of the CDR3 is TGTGCCAGCAGGACTCGGACTAGCGGTAATGAGCAGTTCTTC. Translating gives CASRTRTSGNEQFF. Full variable domain (outside the CDR3, taken from reference TRBV5-8 and TRBJ2-1): EAGVTQSPTHLIKTRGQQATLRCSPISGHTSVYWYQQALGLGLQFLLWYDEGEERNRGNFPPRFSGRQFPNYSSELNVNALELEDSALYLCASRTRTSGNEQFFGPGTRLTVL.

On this clone itself: Other DNA sequences of this sample code for an identical CDR3. The CDR3 loop is CASSLAGGSPEQYF. For the CDR3, the DNA is TGTGCCAGCAGCTTAGCCGGGGGGTCCCCCGAGCAGTACTTC. This chain joins TRBV7-8 and TRBJ2-7; 7 positions match TRBD2. Germline trimming cut 0 bases from V and 6 bases from J; bases unmatched to any gene: 5. Per the germline V gene, CDR1 is SGHVS and CDR2 is FQNEAQ. The CDR3 runs 14 residues.

A remark on this clone: Different DNA sequences within this sample yield the same CDR3. J is TRBJ1-1 and V is TRBV7-3; D unresolved. Germline V gene data show CDR1 as SGHTA and CDR2 as FQGTGA. CDR3 length equals 13 residues. The V and J ends lost 3 bases and 3 bases respectively, with 8 bases between them. The CDR3 nucleotides read TGTGCCAGCAGCTTTCAAAGGGACACTGAAGCTTTCTTT. Translated, it gives CASSFQRDTEAFF.

V and J are TRBV19 and TRBJ1-3; tentative D call: TRBD1 (5 bases). Trimming took 7 bases from V and 0 from J, leaving 16 bases between them. The CDR3 loop spans 16 amino acids. CDR1 LNHDA and CDR2 SQIVND come from the germline V gene (reference sequence). CDR3 amino acids: CASKRLDSSSGNTIYF. The DNA of the CDR3 is TGTGCCAGTAAACGACTCGACAGCAGCTCTGGAAACACCATATATTTT.

The rearrangement joins TRBV7-2 to TRBJ1-5; 7 nucleotides agree with TRBD1. This CDR3 has 13 residues. Germline V CDR1 and CDR2: SGHTA, FQGNSA. With 8 bases clipped from V and 7 bases from J, the junction kept 8 bases outside the gene matches. This chain's CDR3 is CASRQGSTQPQHF. The CDR3 DNA follows: TGTGCCAGCCGACAGGGTTCAACGCAGCCCCAGCATTTT.

This chain links TRBV6-4 with TRBJ2-1; D may correspond to TRBD1 or TRBD2 (5 bases each). V was trimmed by 4 bases and J by 5 bases, leaving 15 bases between them. CDR1 and CDR2 (germline): MRHNA, SNTAGT. The CDR3 contains 15 residues. This CDR3 is CASSAEGRKNNEQFF. CDR3 nucleotide sequence: TGTGCCAGCAGTGCCGAGGGGCGTAAAAACAATGAGCAGTTCTTC.

The V gene is TRBV15, the J gene TRBJ1-2; perhaps TRBD1 as D (6 bases). Germline V CDR1 and CDR2: LNHNV, YYDKDF (reference sequence). V lost 5 bases and J 8 bases, leaving 15 bases between the germline ends. The CDR3 totals 13 residues. The CDR3 protein is CATSGSGVGGYTF. Here the CDR3 DNA reads TGTGCCACCAGCGGGTCAGGGGTTGGGGGCTACACCTTC.

A note on this clone: A much larger clone lies a single base off, so this may be a read error. At the DNA level, this CDR3 is encoded by other sequences in the same sample as well. V and J are TRBV25-1 and TRBJ2-2, with 8 bases aligning to TRBD1. The CDR3 runs 14 residues. J gave up 3 bases and V 6 bases, and 3 bases lay outside the gene matches. Germline V gene data show CDR1 as MGHDK and CDR2 as SYGVNS. CDR3 residues: CASRGQGDTGELFF. The CDR3 bases are TGTGCCAGCAGAGGACAGGGTGACACCGGGGAGCTGTTTTTT.

The chain recombines TRBV28 with TRBJ2-3; the match to TRBD1 covers 9 bases. The CDR3 consists of 17 residues. J lost 0 bases, V lost 4 bases, and 8 bases had no gene match. Germline loops: CDR1 MDHEN, CDR2 SYDVKM. CDR3 DNA: TGTGCCAGCAGTTCCCCCAGGACAGGGGCAAGCACAGATACGCAGTATTTT. Amino acids: CASSSPRTGASTDTQYF.

The chain has TRBV6-1 and TRBJ1-3; a weak D match, TRBD1 (6 bases). V lost 4 bases and J 4 bases, leaving 17 bases between the germline ends. The CDR3 consists of 16 residues. Germline lookup yields CDR1 MNHNS and CDR2 SASEGT. The CDR3 nucleotides read TGTGCCAGCAGTGTTCAGGGGCCGTTAGCAGGAAACACCATATATTTT. Residues: CASSVQGPLAGNTIYF.

The genes are TRBV28 and TRBJ2-3; 7 bases agree with TRBD1. The V gene's germline CDR1 is MDHEN and CDR2 SYDVKM. CDR3 size: 13 residues. J lost 6 bases, V lost 5 bases, and 5 bases had no gene match. The CDR3 region is CASSRGTADTQYF. The CDR3 DNA reads as TGTGCCAGCAGTAGAGGGACAGCTGATACGCAGTATTTT.

About this clone: This specimen includes other DNA sequences encoding the same CDR3. V and J are TRBV5-1 and TRBJ2-2; no clear D. CDR3 size: 13 residues. V was shortened by 0 bases and J by 4 bases, with 4 bases between the two germline ends. The V gene's germline CDR1 is SGHRS and CDR2 YFSETQ. CDR3 residues: CASSLDSTGELFF. CDR3 DNA sequence: TGCGCCAGCAGCTTGGACAGCACCGGGGAGCTGTTTTTT.